This T cell receptor beta chain is drawn from a study of blood T cell repertoires in COVID-19. This clone occurred a few times. This CDR3 is built from 13 residues. The germline V and J ends were trimmed by 2 bases and 5 bases, with 10 bases remaining between them. Per germline, CDR1 SGHRS and CDR2 YFSETQ. Authors' processing steps: It was from reference gene primer amplification that nucleated cell counts were estimated. Here immunoSEQ multiplex PCR was the method, and the copy in TCRdb shows in-frame clones only, minus some. The DNA gave D and trimming, while V, J and clone size come from that table. Counted here are roughly 200,000 clones, 80% to 90% occurring once; the ten biggest clones make up 10% to 13%.

The sample comprised PBMCs or T cells enriched from blood (not recorded which). The TCR comes from a man younger than 35 with acute COVID-19. The gene calls are TRBV5-1 and TRBJ1-2; D perhaps matches TRBD1 (6 bases). The DNA of the CDR3 is TGCGCCAGCAGCTTACAGGGATGGTATGGCTACACCTTC. Its translation is CASSLQGWYGYTF. The variable domain in full, with the rest retrieved from reference TRBV5-1 and TRBJ1-2, is KAGVTQTPRYLIKTRGQQVTLSCSPISGHRSVSWYQQTPGQGLQFLFEYFSETQRNKGNFPGRFSGRQFSNSRSEMNVSTLELGDSALYLCASSLQGWYGYTFGSGTRLTVV.